The 31 T cell receptor beta chains listed next were all sequenced from one sample in a study of T-cell reconstitution after alpha-beta-depleted transplantation in children. Unique molecular identifiers were incorporated during preparation of the TCRbeta library. TCRdb recomputed calls from the PCR reads with MiXCR, one row per CDR3 protein. The table shows some 150,000 distinct CDR3 sequences, with roughly 8.8% occurring only once. The source was PBMCs, mostly from graft donor cells, collected 180 days after TCRalphabeta/CD19-depleted stem cell transplant. The receptors were gathered from a female patient aged 2 to 10 who had a stem cell transplant for congenital amegakaryocytic thrombocytopenia, so the T cells may come from the graft donor.

This clonotype was found many times. This chain joins TRBV9 and TRBJ2-1; TRBD2 aligns across 10 bases. The germline gives CDR1 SGDLS, CDR2 YYNGEE. V lost 0 bases and J lost 9; bases outside the gene matches: 6. The CDR3 sequence is 15 residues long. For the CDR3, the DNA is TGTGCCAGCAGCGTAGGAGCGGGAGGGGGAGGTGAGCAGTTCTTC. Protein product: CASSVGAGGGGEQFF. The full variable domain, its missing parts supplied by reference TRBV9 and TRBJ2-1, is DSGVTQTPKHLITATGQRVTLRCSPRSGDLSVYWYQQSLDQGLQFLIQYYNGEERAKGNILERFSAQQFPDLHSELNLSSLELGDSALYFCASSVGAGGGGEQFFGPGTRLTVL.

The sample holds many counts of this clonotype. This chain joins TRBV24-1 and TRBJ2-1, with 9 bases aligning to TRBD2. V was clipped by 2 bases and J by 7 bases; unmatched bases: 5. CDR1 is KGHDR and CDR2 is SFDVKD in the germline V gene. The CDR3 has 15 amino acids. This chain's CDR3 is CATSDSGLAVNEQFF. The CDR3, as DNA: TGTGCCACCAGTGATTCGGGACTAGCAGTGAATGAGCAGTTCTTC.

This clonotype was counted once. A much larger clonotype is one base distant, so this may be a read error. The gene calls are TRBV14 and TRBJ2-1, with TRBD1 as a possible D gene (6 bases). V was cut by 1 base and J by 13 bases, with 14 bases left in between. The CDR3 has 13 amino acids. Per the germline V gene, CDR1 is SGHDN and CDR2 is FVKESK. The CDR3 loop is CASSQVRAGDQFF. The CDR3 DNA sequence: TGTGCCAGCAGCCAAGTCCGCGCAGGGGACCAGTTCTTC.

This clonotype was observed many times. The chain joins TRBV5-1 to TRBJ1-4, with D uncertain. CDR3 length equals 13 residues. Trimming removed 6 bases at V and 7 bases at J, with 13 bases between. CDR1 and CDR2 from the germline V gene are SGHRS and YFSETQ. The DNA of the CDR3 is TGCGCCAGCATGGGCGGGCCAGGTGAAAAACTGTTTTTT. It encodes CASMGGPGEKLFF. Full variable domain (outside the CDR3, taken from reference TRBV5-1 and TRBJ1-4): KAGVTQTPRYLIKTRGQQVTLSCSPISGHRSVSWYQQTPGQGLQFLFEYFSETQRNKGNFPGRFSGRQFSNSRSEMNVSTLELGDSALYLCASMGGPGEKLFFGSGTQLSVL.

At least ten counts were recorded for this clonotype. J is TRBJ2-7 and V is TRBV12-3 or TRBV12-4; D call uncertain. V was cut by 3 bases and J by 0 bases, with 6 bases left in between. CDR3 size: 13 residues. CDR3 loop: CASSFHSSYEQYF. The CDR3 coding sequence is TGTGCCAGCAGTTTCCATAGCTCCTACGAGCAGTACTTC.

This clonotype was recorded a few times. The chain combines TRBV30 with TRBJ1-6; 7 nucleotides agree with TRBD1. Germline trimming cut 3 bases from V and 9 bases from J; bases unmatched to any gene: 5. The CDR3 consists of 13 residues. In germline, CDR1 is GTSNPN, CDR2 SVGIG (reference sequence). The CDR3 sequence is CAWRGGLSSPLHF. The CDR3 DNA reads TGTGCCTGGAGAGGGGGCTTGAGTTCACCCCTCCACTTT.

This clonotype appeared many times. The rearrangement joins TRBV28 to TRBJ2-5; D may match TRBD1 or TRBD2 (5 bases each). V lost 10 bases, J lost 2 bases, and 14 bases lay in between. The CDR3 is 13 residues long. The germline V gene encodes CDR1 MDHEN and CDR2 SYDVKM. This CDR3 is CATNIREQETQYF. CDR3 bases: TGTGCCACGAATATCAGGGAGCAAGAGACCCAGTACTTC.

This clonotype has only a few counts. The V call is TRBV28, the J call TRBJ2-1; 16 bases fit TRBD2. V gave up 3 bases and J gave up 6 bases; unmatched junction bases: 5. The CDR3 consists of 17 residues. Germline V gene lookup returns CDR1 MDHEN and CDR2 SYDVKM. Here the CDR3 DNA reads TGTGCCAGCAGTTTGGCCGGGACTAGCGGGAGGGGCAATGAGCAGTTCTTC. Its protein product is CASSLAGTSGRGNEQFF.

Ten or more counts support this clonotype. This rearrangement joins TRBV7-9 to TRBJ2-7; a possible D gene is TRBD2 (7 bases). This CDR3 is 14 amino acids long. The V end lost 4 bases, the J end lost 1 base, and 11 bases lay between the germline ends. Looked up from germline, CDR1 is SEHNR and CDR2 is FQNEAQ (reference sequence). As DNA, the CDR3 is TGTGCCAGCAGCTGGGGGGGCAGTTCCTACGAGCAGTACTTC. This translates into CASSWGGSSYEQYF.

This sequence joins TRBV20-1 and TRBJ2-5; 8 bases agree with TRBD1. The CDR3 is made up of 16 amino acids. V trimming: 3 bases; J trimming: 5 bases; junction bases outside the gene matches: 14. Looked up from germline, CDR1 is DFQATT and CDR2 is SNEGSKA (reference sequence). The CDR3 DNA reads as TGCAGTGCTAGTGGGCCAGGGGGCCAATTTAGGGAGACCCAGTACTTC. As protein: CSASGPGGQFRETQYF.

In its sample, this clonotype was seen many times. This chain connects TRBV6-1 to TRBJ2-5; perhaps TRBD1 as D (5 bases). CDR1 and CDR2 (germline): MNHNS, SASEGT. Trimming stripped 6 bases from V and 3 bases from J, with 11 bases between. CDR3 length: 13 residues. CDR3 in amino acids: CASRGAGKETQYF. Written as DNA, the CDR3 is TGTGCCAGCAGAGGGGCAGGGAAAGAGACCCAGTACTTC.

V and J are TRBV5-1 and TRBJ2-3, with D possibly being TRBD2 (6 bases). V was clipped by 4 bases and J by 2 bases, with 11 bases between them. The CDR3 has 14 amino acids. In germline, CDR1 is SGHRS, CDR2 YFSETQ. The CDR3 DNA is TGCGCCAGCAGCCCGGGGGACCACACAGATACGCAGTATTTT. This encodes CASSPGDHTDTQYF.

This clonotype came up many times. The chain combines TRBV20-1 with TRBJ2-1; 12 bases match TRBD2. CDR3 length equals 14 residues. Trimming cost V 3 bases and J 9 bases; bases outside gene matches: 6. From germline, CDR1 is DFQATT and CDR2 SNEGSKA (reference sequence). CDR3 sequence (DNA): TGCAGTGCTAGCCTAGCGGGAGGGCCCAGTGAGCAGTTCTTC. Protein product: CSASLAGGPSEQFF.

This clonotype was picked up many times. The genes are TRBV10-3 and TRBJ2-7; D gene uncertain. The CDR3 consists of 12 residues. Deletions cut 2 bases from V and 2 bases from J, with 4 bases between. Germline V CDR1 and CDR2: ENHRY, SYGVKD. In DNA form, the CDR3 reads TGTGCCATCAGTGAGGGGACCTACGAGCAGTACTTC. Its translation is CAISEGTYEQYF.

Here the CDR3 reads CASSYHTDTQYF. CDR3 nucleotide sequence: TGTGCCAGCAGCTACCACACAGATACGCAGTATTTT. This chain connects TRBV5-5 to TRBJ2-3, with D uncertain. V lost 3 bases, J lost 2 bases, and 4 bases lay in between. Per germline, CDR1 SGHKS and CDR2 YYEKEE (reference sequence). The CDR3 runs 12 residues.

This clonotype was detected only a few times. The chain uses TRBV6-1 and TRBJ2-5; D perhaps matches TRBD1 (5 bases). The germline V and J ends were trimmed by 6 bases and 4 bases, with 12 bases remaining between them. CDR1 is MNHNS and CDR2 is SASEGT in the germline V gene. The CDR3 is 13 amino acids. CDR3 in amino acids: CASRVTGRETQYF. CDR3 in DNA: TGTGCCAGCAGAGTTACAGGTCGAGAGACCCAGTACTTC.

This clonotype was seen a few times. The chain combines TRBV15 with TRBJ1-1; D not certain. This CDR3 comprises 13 residues. V gave up 2 bases and J gave up 7 bases, with 11 bases separating them. Per germline, CDR1 LNHNV and CDR2 YYDKDF (reference sequence). CDR3: CATSRYKGFEAFF. CDR3 nucleotides: TGTGCCACCAGCAGATATAAGGGTTTTGAAGCTTTCTTT.

CDR3 sequence (DNA): TGTGCCAGCAGCCAACTCTGGTTTTCGGGGGGTTACGAGCAGTACTTC. Its protein is CASSQLWFSGGYEQYF. The V and J genes are TRBV4-2 and TRBJ2-7; 7 nucleotides match TRBD2. The V and J ends lost 2 bases and 4 bases, in that order; junction bases with no gene match: 11. This CDR3 has 16 amino acids. CDR1 and CDR2 (germline): LGHNA, YNFKEQ.

Note on this clonotype: A read error may explain this, as a much larger clone is one base away. V usage is TRBV10-3 and J usage is TRBJ1-5; D not certain. This CDR3 has 14 residues. Germline V CDR1 and CDR2: ENHRY, SYGVKD. V lost 6 bases and J lost 0, with 9 bases in between. This CDR3 is CAISQNHSNQPQHF. The CDR3 region has the DNA TGTGCCATCAGCCAGAATCATAGCAATCAGCCCCAGCATTTT.

This clonotype was recorded at least ten times. The rearrangement links TRBV5-1 to TRBJ1-1, with 7 bases fitting TRBD1. There are 13 residues in the CDR3. V shed 2 bases, J shed 8 bases, and the junction held 6 bases outside the gene matches. CDR1 and CDR2 (germline): SGHRS, YFSETQ. The CDR3 DNA sequence: TGCGCCAGCAGCTTAGGGACAGCGGCCGAAGCTTTCTTT. This translates into CASSLGTAAEAFF.

Many counts were recorded for this clonotype. This chain uses TRBV20-1 with TRBJ2-1; weak D call: TRBD1 (6 bases). CDR1 DFQATT and CDR2 SNEGSKA come from the germline V gene (reference sequence). With 3 bases removed from V and 2 bases from J, the gap between germline ends came to 20 bases. This CDR3 is built from 17 residues. The CDR3 sequence is CSARDSLFYRAYNEQFF. Written as DNA, the CDR3 is TGCAGTGCTAGGGACAGCCTCTTTTACCGCGCCTACAATGAGCAGTTCTTC.

This clonotype was recorded many times. The rearrangement links TRBV5-1 to TRBJ2-3; D is perhaps TRBD1 (6 bases). The V end was cut by 1 base, the J end by 5 bases, with 14 bases between. The CDR3 consists of 15 residues. Germline CDR1 reads SGHRS; CDR2 reads YFSETQ. Written as DNA, the CDR3 is TGCGCCAGCAGCTTGTTGTCAGGGACAAGAGATACGCAGTATTTT. This codes for CASSLLSGTRDTQYF.

This clonotype was seen ten or more times. V is TRBV13 and J is TRBJ2-3, with TRBD2 as a possible D gene (6 bases). CDR1 and CDR2 (germline): PRHDT, FYEKMQ (reference sequence). The CDR3 is 17 amino acids. V was clipped by 0 bases and J by 0 bases, with 13 bases between them. The DNA of the CDR3 is TGTGCCAGCAGCTTAGGGCGGGGTATAATGAGCACAGATACGCAGTATTTT. Translation: CASSLGRGIMSTDTQYF.

This clonotype was seen at least ten times. This sequence joins TRBV20-1 and TRBJ2-7, with 9 bases matching TRBD1. V lost 1 base to trimming and J lost 5 bases; unmatched junction nucleotides: 6. The CDR3 totals 14 residues. Germline CDR1 reads DFQATT; CDR2 reads SNEGSKA (reference sequence). CDR3 nucleotides: TGCAGTGCTAGAGGGTACAGGGGGCGCAACGAGCAGTACTTC. Translating it yields CSARGYRGRNEQYF.

This clonotype was detected ten times or more. The V and J genes are TRBV24-1 and TRBJ2-3, with D unresolved. The germline CDR1 and CDR2 sequences are KGHDR and SFDVKD. This CDR3 has 13 amino acids. V was shortened by 4 bases and J by 5 bases, with 9 bases between the two germline ends. The CDR3 is CATSDVSGDTQYF. CDR3 DNA sequence: TGTGCCACCAGTGACGTGTCGGGAGATACGCAGTATTTT.

This rearrangement joins TRBV29-1 to TRBJ2-1; 10 nucleotides line up with TRBD2. The germline V gene encodes CDR1 SQVTM and CDR2 ANQGSEA. V shed 6 bases, J shed 4 bases, and the junction held 12 bases outside the gene matches. The CDR3 runs 16 residues. The CDR3 bases are TGCAGCGTACAGGGTATGGCTAGCGGGGGTTACAATGAGCAGTTCTTC. This codes for CSVQGMASGGYNEQFF.

This clonotype was counted many times. The chain is built from TRBV5-4 and TRBJ1-1, with 7 bases identical to TRBD1. CDR3 length: 12 amino acids. Germline CDR1 SGHNT, CDR2 YYREEE (reference sequence). J lost 8 bases, V lost 0 bases, and 1 base had no gene match. Here the CDR3 DNA reads TGTGCCAGCAGCTTGGGGGACAGCGAAGCTTTCTTT. Protein product: CASSLGDSEAFF. The entire variable domain, with the rest obtained from reference TRBV5-4 and TRBJ1-1, is as follows: ETGVTQSPTHLIKTRGQQVTLRCSSQSGHNTVSWYQQALGQGPQFIFQYYREEENGRGNFPPRFSGLQFPNYSSELNVNALELDDSALYLCASSLGDSEAFFGQGTRLTVV.

This clonotype has more than one count but fewer than ten. The CDR3 DNA is TGCGCCAGCAGGCGACAGGGGGGTTCGGGCACCGGGGAGCTGTTTTTT. Its protein product is CASRRQGGSGTGELFF. J is TRBJ2-2 and V is TRBV10-2; 9 nucleotides match TRBD1. The V and J ends lost 6 bases and 4 bases, in that order; junction bases with no gene match: 9. This CDR3 has 16 amino acids. Germline loops: CDR1 WSHSY, CDR2 SAAADI.

This clonotype was counted at least ten times. The rearrangement links TRBV28 to TRBJ1-2; D is perhaps TRBD1 (6 bases). Trimming stripped 7 bases from V and 10 bases from J, with 16 bases between. CDR3 length: 12 residues. Germline CDR1 is MDHEN and CDR2 is SYDVKM. CDR3 in DNA: TGTGCCAGCACACGGACAGCCCCGGTCTACACCTTC. Translation gives CASTRTAPVYTF.

Note on this clonotype: A single base separates this from a much larger clone, so it may be a read error. The rearrangement joins TRBV29-1 to TRBJ1-2; TRBD1 is a possible D gene (5 bases). This CDR3 has 11 residues. The V end was cut by 4 bases, the J end by 8 bases, with 11 bases between. Germline assignment: CDR1 SQVTM and CDR2 ANQGSEA. In DNA, the CDR3 is TGCAGCGTTGGCAGGGAAGAGGGCTACACCTTC. Translation: CSVGREEGYTF.

This clonotype appeared many times. The V call is TRBV10-3, the J call TRBJ2-1; D perhaps matches TRBD1 (5 bases). Germline V gives CDR1 ENHRY, CDR2 SYGVKD. V was trimmed by 7 bases and J by 7 bases, leaving 17 bases between them. The CDR3 runs to 14 residues. This CDR3 reads CAITARGTENEQFF. The CDR3 nucleotides are TGTGCCATCACGGCTAGGGGTACCGAGAATGAGCAGTTCTTC.